The 3 T cell receptor beta chains listed next were all sequenced from one sample in a study of T cells after yellow fever vaccination. Each CDR3 protein gets one entry after TCRdb re-called the 5' RACE reads with MiXCR. The table includes about 320,000 distinct CDR3 sequences, about 10% detected once. The sample here was CD4+ T cells sorted from PBMCs, taken 45 days after the yellow fever booster vaccination. Every receptor here comes from a young man who received the YFV17D yellow fever vaccine.

The CDR3 nucleotides are TGTGCCAGCAGCTTAGGGTTGACGGACGGAAACACCATATATTTT. Translated: CASSLGLTDGNTIYF. The gene calls are TRBV7-9 and TRBJ1-3, with D hard to call. Germline lookup yields CDR1 SEHNR and CDR2 FQNEAQ (reference sequence). The CDR3 length is 15 residues. Trimming shortened V by 1 base and J by 4 bases, and 11 bases separated the two germline ends. Combining the CDR3 with reference TRBV7-9 and TRBJ1-3 gives the whole variable domain DTGVSQNPRHKITKRGQNVTFRCDPISEHNRLYWYRQTLGQGPEFLTYFQNEAQLEKSRLLSDRFSAERPKGSFSTLEIQRTEQGDSAMYLCASSLGLTDGNTIYFGEGSWLTVV.

CDR3 DNA sequence: TGTGCCAGTAGTCCATTCCGTTCCTACGAGCAGTACTTC. Translation: CASSPFRSYEQYF. V is TRBV19 and J is TRBJ2-7; D gene ambiguous. The ends were cut back, 5 bases at V and 1 base at J, with 9 bases in the middle. The V gene's germline CDR1 is LNHDA and CDR2 SQIVND (reference sequence). The CDR3 sequence is 13 residues long.

The chain employs TRBV12-3 or TRBV12-4 and TRBJ2-3, with TRBD2 identical over 13 bases. V lost 5 bases and J lost 4; bases outside the gene matches: 12. The CDR3 spans 18 residues. The DNA of the CDR3 is TGTGCCAGCAGTGGGTCATTAACTAGCGGGGGGGCCGCAGATACGCAGTATTTT. As protein: CASSGSLTSGGAADTQYF.